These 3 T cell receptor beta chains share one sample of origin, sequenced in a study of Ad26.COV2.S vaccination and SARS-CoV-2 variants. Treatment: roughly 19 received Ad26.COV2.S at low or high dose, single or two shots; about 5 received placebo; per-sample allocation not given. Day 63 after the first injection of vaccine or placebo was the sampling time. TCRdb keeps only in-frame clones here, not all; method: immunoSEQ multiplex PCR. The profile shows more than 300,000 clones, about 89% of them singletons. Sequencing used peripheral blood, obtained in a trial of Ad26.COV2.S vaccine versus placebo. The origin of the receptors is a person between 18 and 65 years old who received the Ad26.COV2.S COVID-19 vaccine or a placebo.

The CDR3 region has the DNA TGTGCCAGCAGCGTAGATGGGACAACGCTGGGTGAGCAGTTCTTC. Translating gives CASSVDGTTLGEQFF. This chain uses TRBV9 with TRBJ2-1; TRBD1 is a possible D gene (6 bases). Between the trimmed V and J ends, which lost 0 bases and 9 bases, there was a span of 16 bases. Germline V CDR1 and CDR2: SGDLS, YYNGEE. This CDR3 has 15 amino acids.

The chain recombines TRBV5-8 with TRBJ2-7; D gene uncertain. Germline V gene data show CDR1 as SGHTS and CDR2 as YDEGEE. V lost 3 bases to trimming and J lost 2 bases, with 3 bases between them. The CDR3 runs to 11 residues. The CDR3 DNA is TGTGCCAGCAGCTGGACCTACGAGCAGTACTTC. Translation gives CASSWTYEQYF.

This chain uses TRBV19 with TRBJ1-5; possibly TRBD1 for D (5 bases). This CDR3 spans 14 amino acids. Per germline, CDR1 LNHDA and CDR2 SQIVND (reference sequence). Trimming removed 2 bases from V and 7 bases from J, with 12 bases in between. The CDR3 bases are TGTGCCAGTAGTATATTCGGCGCAGGGCAGCCCCAGCATTTT. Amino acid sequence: CASSIFGAGQPQHF.